This T cell receptor (beta chain) was profiled in a study of T cell repertoires in aging, cancer and after chemotherapy. Study-wide background: Glioblastoma patients receiving temozolomide-based therapy gave paired samples before and after chemotherapy.

Notes on the study in general: Age-matched healthy donors had significantly more diverse, less clonal blood TCR repertoires than untreated cancer patients. Healthy donors lost TCR diversity with age mainly through richness, cancer patients through richness and evenness.

V dropped 1 base and J dropped 4 bases, with 11 bases sitting between them. The length of the CDR3 is 14 residues. Germline lookup yields CDR1 SGHDT and CDR2 YYEEEE. Peripheral blood genomic DNA, not sorted cells or RNA, was the template. A mixed TRB-A/B primer pool amplified rearranged TRB by multiplex touch-down PCR. TCRdb fed the multiplex PCR reads into MiXCR, producing one record per CDR3 protein. Of a few thousand distinct CDR3 sequences in the sample, around 66% are singletons; the top ten hold approximately 27%. With respect to this clonotype: Its specificity is not known.

Sequencing was carried out using blood. This TCR was sampled from a human donor with a solid tumor. The gene calls are TRBV5-6 and TRBJ2-5, with D uncertain. CDR3 in DNA: TGTGCCAGCAGCTTGCGGGTTAGTAGAGAGACCCAGTACTTC. It codes for CASSLRVSRETQYF.